This TCR beta chain was profiled in a study of shared clonotypes between healthy human individuals. Study summary: Per donor, three plates held CD4 naive cells, three held CD4 memory, two held CD8 naive and one held CD8 memory.

Worth noting for this clone: At the DNA level, this CDR3 is encoded by other sequences in the same sample as well.

The V and J ends lost 2 bases and 2 bases respectively, with 1 base between them. This CDR3 contains 13 residues. Germline V CDR1 and CDR2: MNHEY, SMNVEV (reference sequence). Sequencing was performed with immunoSEQ multiplex PCR; in TCRdb, only in-frame clones are kept and a portion is missing. This table has about 1 million clones, about 75% appearing once. CD45RA-negative memory and CD45RA+ naive subsets were split from the CD4+ cells. Sequencing was done on a sample of memory CD4+ T cells sorted from blood. Subset denoted: CD45RA-negative fraction. The TCR sequence derives from a man aged 18 to 35 in good health. The chain uses TRBV27 and TRBJ2-6; D is unresolved. The CDR3 nucleotides read TGTGCCAGCAGTTTAACTGGGGCCAACGTCCTGACTTTC. Translation: CASSLTGANVLTF.